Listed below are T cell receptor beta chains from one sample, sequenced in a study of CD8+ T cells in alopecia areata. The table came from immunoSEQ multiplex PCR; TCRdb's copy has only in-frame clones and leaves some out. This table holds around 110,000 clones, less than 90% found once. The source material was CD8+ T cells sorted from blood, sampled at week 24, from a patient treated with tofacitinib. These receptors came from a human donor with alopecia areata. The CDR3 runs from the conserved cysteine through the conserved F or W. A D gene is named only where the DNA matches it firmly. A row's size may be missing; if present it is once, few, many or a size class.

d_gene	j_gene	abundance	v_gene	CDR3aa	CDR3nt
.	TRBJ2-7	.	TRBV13	CASSWRDHSYEQYF	TGTGCCAGCAGCTGGCGGGACCATTCCTACGAGCAGTACTTC
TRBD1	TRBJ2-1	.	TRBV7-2	CASSLGTGWGYNEQFF	TGTGCCAGCAGCTTGGGGACAGGGTGGGGTTACAATGAGCAGTTCTTC
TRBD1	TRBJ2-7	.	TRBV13	CASSGQGNYEQYF	TGTGCCAGTTCAGGACAGGGGAACTACGAGCAGTACTTC
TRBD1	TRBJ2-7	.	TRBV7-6	CASSWDSTYEQYF	TGTGCCAGCAGCTGGGACAGTACCTACGAGCAGTACTTC
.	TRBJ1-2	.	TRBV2	CASYGGGGYTF	TGTGCCAGCTATGGCGGAGGAGGCTACACCTTC
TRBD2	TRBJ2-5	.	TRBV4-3	CASSQDLRTSGGETQYF	TGCGCCAGCAGCCAAGATCTTCGGACTAGCGGGGGAGAGACCCAGTACTTC
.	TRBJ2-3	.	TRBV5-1	CASVDGGGDTDTQYF	TGCGCCAGCGTTGACGGGGGTGGGGACACAGATACGCAGTATTTT
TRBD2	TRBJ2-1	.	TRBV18	CASSPRLAGVPEQFF	TGTGCCAGCTCACCACGGCTAGCGGGGGTCCCTGAGCAGTTCTTC
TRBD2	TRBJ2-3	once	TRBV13	CASSFRTSGASGQYF	TGTGCCAGCAGCTTTAGGACTAGCGGGGCTTCAGGGCAGTATTTT
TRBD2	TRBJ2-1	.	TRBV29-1	CSVESTSGGIIYNEQFF	TGCAGCGTTGAGTCGACTAGCGGGGGGATAATTTACAATGAGCAGTTCTTC
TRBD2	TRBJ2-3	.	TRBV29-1	CSVLVAGGGSTDTQYF	TGCAGCGTCCTCGTAGCGGGGGGCGGTAGCACAGATACGCAGTATTTT
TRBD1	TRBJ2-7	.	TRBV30	CACEGQGALYEQYF	TGTGCCTGCGAGGGACAGGGGGCCTTATACGAGCAGTACTTC
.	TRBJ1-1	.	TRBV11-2	CASSLDPSGLETEAFF	TGTGCCAGCAGCTTAGATCCATCAGGGTTGGAAACTGAAGCTTTCTTT
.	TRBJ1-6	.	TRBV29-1	CRLGKRQYPNSPLHF	TGCAGGTTGGGGAAGCGACAGTACCCTAATTCACCCCTCCACTTT
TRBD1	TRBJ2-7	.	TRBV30	CAWSVWTGSEQYF	TGTGCCTGGAGTGTTTGGACAGGGAGTGAGCAGTACTTC
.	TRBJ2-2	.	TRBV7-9	CASSPRQNTGELFF	TGTGCCAGCAGCCCTCGACAGAACACCGGGGAGCTGTTTTTT
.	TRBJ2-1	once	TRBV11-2	CASSLAHEQFF	TGTGCCAGCAGCTTAGCCCATGAGCAGTTCTTC
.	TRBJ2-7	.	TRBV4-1	CASSPRLGGGAPSYEQYF	TGCGCCAGCAGCCCCAGGCTTGGGGGCGGGGCACCCTCCTACGAGCAGTACTTC
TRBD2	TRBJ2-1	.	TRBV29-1	CSTMTSGGPNPLVYNEQFF	TGCAGCACGATGACTAGCGGGGGGCCTAACCCACTCGTTTACAATGAGCAGTTCTTC
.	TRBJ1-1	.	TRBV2	CASSQELDETAEAFF	TGTGCCAGCAGTCAGGAATTGGATGAAACGGCTGAAGCTTTCTTT
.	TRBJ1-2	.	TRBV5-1	CASSLETTYGYTF	TGCGCCAGCAGCTTGGAGACAACCTATGGCTACACCTTC
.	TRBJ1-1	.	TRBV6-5	CASSSTPQWYTEAFF	TGTGCCAGCAGTTCCACCCCACAATGGTACACTGAAGCTTTCTTT
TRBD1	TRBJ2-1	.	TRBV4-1	CASSQVGGQGTYNEQFF	TGCGCCAGCAGCCAAGTCGGAGGACAGGGGACCTACAATGAGCAGTTCTTC
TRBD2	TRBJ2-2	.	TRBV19	CASTGLATGELFF	TGTGCCAGTACGGGACTAGCAACCGGGGAGCTGTTTTTT
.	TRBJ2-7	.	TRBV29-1	CSGAGTHRYEQYF	TGCAGCGGTGCCGGAACTCATCGTTACGAGCAGTACTTC
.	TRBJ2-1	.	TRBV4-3	CASSQDRGQGAYNEQFF	TGCGCCAGCAGCCAAGATCGGGGGCAGGGCGCCTACAATGAGCAGTTCTTC
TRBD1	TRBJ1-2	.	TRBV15	CATSRGKTGTGGYTF	TGTGCCACCAGCAGAGGAAAGACAGGGACGGGCGGCTACACCTTC
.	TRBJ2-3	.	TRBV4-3	CASSQEAPQQLTDTQYF	TGCGCCAGCAGCCAAGAGGCACCGCAACAGCTAACAGATACGCAGTATTTT
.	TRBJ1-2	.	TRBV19	CASSIPGLGYTF	TGTGCCAGTAGTATCCCTGGTTTGGGCTACACCTTC
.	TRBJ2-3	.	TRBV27	CASSLIITDTQYF	TGTGCCAGCAGCCTCATTATTACAGATACGCAGTATTTT
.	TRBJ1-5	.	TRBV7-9	CASSGPYSNQPQHF	TGTGCCAGCAGCGGGCCTTATAGCAATCAGCCCCAGCATTTT
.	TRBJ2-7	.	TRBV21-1	CASSAPKGKTYEQYF	TGTGCCAGCAGCGCGCCCAAAGGGAAGACCTACGAGCAGTACTTC
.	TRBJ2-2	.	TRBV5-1	CASSLERGGPEELFF	TGCGCCAGCAGCTTAGAAAGGGGGGGCCCGGAGGAGCTGTTTTTT
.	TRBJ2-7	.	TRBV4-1	CASSPGRSDEQYF	TGCGCCAGCAGCCCGGGCAGATCGGACGAGCAGTACTTC
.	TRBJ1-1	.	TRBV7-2	CASSLYTNTEAFF	TGTGCCAGCAGCTTATATACAAACACTGAAGCTTTCTTT
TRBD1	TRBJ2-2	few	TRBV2	CASSGIQGGTGVTNTGELFF	TGTGCCAGCAGTGGGATTCAGGGCGGGACAGGGGTTACGAACACCGGGGAGCTGTTTTTT
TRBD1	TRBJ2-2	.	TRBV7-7	CASSLRTGSTGELFF	TGTGCTAGCAGCCTTCGGACAGGCAGCACCGGGGAGCTGTTTTTT
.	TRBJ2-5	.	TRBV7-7	CASSSWDSGGQYF	TGTGCTAGCAGCTCCTGGGACTCTGGGGGCCAGTACTTC
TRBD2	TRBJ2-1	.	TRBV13	CASSQAGGRNEQFF	TGTGCCAGCAGCCAAGCGGGGGGGCGGAATGAGCAGTTCTTC
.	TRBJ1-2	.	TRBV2	CASSDRGVLGGYTF	TGTGCCAGCAGTGATAGGGGAGTATTGGGGGGCTACACCTTC
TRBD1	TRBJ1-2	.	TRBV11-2	CASSLGTGANYGYTF	TGTGCCAGCAGCTTAGGCACAGGGGCAAACTATGGCTACACCTTC
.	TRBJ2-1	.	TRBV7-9	CASSPQGNEQFF	TGTGCCAGCAGCCCGCAGGGGAATGAGCAGTTCTTC
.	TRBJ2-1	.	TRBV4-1	CASSQVGTDEQFF	TGCGCCAGCAGCCAAGTGGGGACCGATGAGCAGTTCTTC
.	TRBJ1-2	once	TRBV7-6	CASSLGQGWYGYTF	TGTGCCAGCAGCCTCGGGCAGGGATGGTATGGCTACACCTTC
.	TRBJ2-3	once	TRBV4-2	CASSLSTGTDTQYF	TGTGCCAGCAGCCTCTCAACAGGGACAGATACGCAGTATTTT